The 20 T cell receptor beta chains below come from one sample, sequenced in a study of vaccination and CD4 T cells after COVID-19 (dated by TCRdb to between 2021 and 2024). The antigens for these receptors are not known. The library was made by PCR. Sequencing was performed on an Illumina iSeq 100. DNA from cultured CD4+ T cells was subjected to TCR sequencing with the Oncomine TCR Beta short-read assay at the Johns Hopkins FTIC core. TCRdb redid the processing of the public reads, applying fastp at Q25 and MiXCR, and retained in-frame beta chains. Every CDR3 protein is listed once, alongside the most common genes and DNA of its rows. The sample includes some 20,000 distinct CDR3 sequences, with approximately 61% observed a single time. The ten largest make up 3.5% to 4.5% of the sample. The treatment or condition label corresponds to: roughly ten-day PBMC culture with coronavirus spike peptide pools or control peptides (ViraFEST assay).

Sequencing input: CD4+ T cells from blood, cultured in vitro. These receptors all stem from a human donor who had recovered from COVID-19.

This chain connects TRBV20-1 to TRBJ1-1, with a tentative D call TRBD1 (6 bases). Trimming removed 3 bases at V and 8 bases at J, with 13 bases between. The CDR3 contains 12 residues. Germline values: CDR1 DFQATT, CDR2 SNEGSKA (reference sequence). This chain's CDR3 is CSARVLGAEAFF. The CDR3 DNA reads TGCAGTGCTAGGGTGTTGGGGGCCGAAGCTTTCTTT.

This chain joins TRBV6-1 and TRBJ1-2, with TRBD1 identical over 7 bases. V lost 4 bases to trimming and J lost 8 bases; unmatched junction nucleotides: 7. The germline CDR1 and CDR2 sequences are MNHNS and SASEGT. This CDR3 has 13 residues. The CDR3 DNA reads TGTGCCAGCAGTGCCGAGGGGGCGAGAGGCTACACCTTC. Encoded protein: CASSAEGARGYTF.

V gene TRBV2 combines with J gene TRBJ2-4; D unresolved. Germline V gene data show CDR1 as SNHLY and CDR2 as FYNNEI. The CDR3 runs 12 residues. V was clipped by 3 bases and J by 8 bases, with 8 bases between them. This CDR3 is CASSDGVYIQYF. For the CDR3, the DNA is TGTGCCAGCAGTGATGGGGTTTACATTCAGTACTTC.

This clonotype has just one count. The CDR3 sequence is CASSLTSEFGEQYF. In DNA, the CDR3 is TGTGCCAGCAGCCTAACTAGCGAATTCGGTGAGCAGTACTTC. This rearrangement joins TRBV7-8 to TRBJ2-7; 7 positions agree with TRBD2. Germline CDR1 reads SGHVS; CDR2 reads FQNEAQ. V lost 5 bases, J lost 7 bases, and 11 bases stayed unmatched. This CDR3 region has 14 residues.

The chain employs TRBV20-1 and TRBJ1-5; D uncertain. The germline V gene has CDR1 DFQATT and CDR2 SNEGSKA (reference sequence). This CDR3 comprises 14 residues. Trimming took 0 bases from V and 1 from J, leaving 7 bases between them. CDR3 amino acids: CSARDPISNQPQHF. The CDR3 nucleotides read TGCAGTGCTAGAGATCCGATAAGCAATCAGCCCCAGCATTTT.

The chain is built from TRBV6-5 and TRBJ1-2, with no clear D. Germline lookup yields CDR1 MNHEY and CDR2 SVGAGI. V lost 2 bases and J 7 bases, leaving 17 bases between the germline ends. The CDR3 consists of 15 residues. CDR3 loop: CASSYDASRVSGYTF. The CDR3 nucleotides read TGTGCCAGCAGTTACGACGCCAGTCGGGTTTCTGGCTACACCTTC.

The chain combines TRBV4-2 with TRBJ1-2; D perhaps matches TRBD1 (5 bases). The CDR3 sequence is 17 residues long. Trimming removed 4 bases at V and 2 bases at J, with 20 bases between. Looked up from germline, CDR1 is LGHNA and CDR2 is YNFKEQ. CDR3 loop: CASSRIPAGTANYGYTF. The CDR3 nucleotides read TGTGCCAGCAGCCGCATCCCCGCAGGGACTGCGAACTATGGCTACACCTTC.

The chain has TRBV20-1 and TRBJ2-2, with D possibly matching TRBD2 (5 bases). Germline V gives CDR1 DFQATT, CDR2 SNEGSKA (reference sequence). The ends were cut back, 6 bases at V and 3 bases at J, with 11 bases in the middle. CDR3 length: 13 residues. CDR3 sequence (DNA): TGCAGTGCCGAGGGCAGGCACACCGGGGAGCTGTTTTTT. As protein: CSAEGRHTGELFF.

The chain has TRBV7-3 and TRBJ2-7, with D possibly TRBD1 on 5 matching bases. Germline lookup yields CDR1 SGHTA and CDR2 FQGTGA. CDR3 size: 14 residues. The V end lost 8 bases, the J end lost 3 bases, and 17 bases lay between the germline ends. CDR3 in amino acids: CASWWQGVIYEQYF. CDR3 in DNA: TGTGCCAGCTGGTGGCAGGGCGTAATCTACGAGCAGTACTTC.

The rearrangement uses TRBV7-2 and TRBJ2-4, with a tentative D call TRBD1 (6 bases). Trimming cost V 5 bases and J 8 bases, with 13 bases left between them. The CDR3 has 13 amino acids. Germline loops: CDR1 SGHTA, CDR2 FQGNSA. CDR3: CASSAQGIDIQYF. CDR3 DNA sequence: TGTGCCAGCAGCGCCCAGGGGATTGACATTCAGTACTTC.

The sample holds one count of this clonotype. CDR3 bases: TGTGCCATCAGTGCACAGGTGAACACTGAAGCTTTCTTT. It codes for CAISAQVNTEAFF. This rearrangement joins TRBV10-3 to TRBJ1-1; maybe TRBD1 (5 bases). Trimming took 4 bases from V and 0 from J, leaving 6 bases between them. The CDR3 has 13 residues. In germline, CDR1 is ENHRY, CDR2 SYGVKD.

This clonotype has only a few counts. The chain joins TRBV7-2 to TRBJ1-2; tentative D call: TRBD1 (5 bases). Germline V CDR1 and CDR2: SGHTA, FQGNSA. CDR3 length: 14 residues. V lost 1 base and J 2 bases, leaving 8 bases between the germline ends. The CDR3 here is CASSLVGRNYGYTF. The CDR3 region has the DNA TGTGCCAGCAGCTTAGTGGGGCGCAACTATGGCTACACCTTC.

This chain links TRBV6-1 with TRBJ1-1; no definite D call. V was shortened by 7 bases and J by 4 bases, with 25 bases between the two germline ends. The CDR3 length is 17 residues. CDR1 is MNHNS, CDR2 SASEGT, per germline. This CDR3 reads CASKRFKAPRGGTEAFF. DNA of the CDR3: TGTGCCAGCAAAAGATTTAAGGCGCCTCGAGGAGGCACTGAAGCTTTCTTT.

The chain recombines TRBV7-2 with TRBJ1-2; the match to TRBD1 covers 8 bases. Germline V gene sequence: CDR1 SGHTA, CDR2 FQGNSA. With V trimmed by 3 bases and J by 5 bases, 8 bases remained unmatched. This CDR3 comprises 15 residues. The CDR3 loop is CASSLGGQAPYGYTF. CDR3 in DNA: TGTGCCAGCAGCTTGGGGGGACAGGCGCCTTATGGCTACACCTTC.

The chain uses TRBV7-2 and TRBJ1-1; D not certain. The CDR3 loop spans 13 amino acids. V was shortened by 1 base and J by 3 bases, with 6 bases between the two germline ends. Germline CDR1 and CDR2: SGHTA and FQGNSA. CDR3 loop: CASSLDRYTEAFF. CDR3 nucleotides: TGTGCCAGCAGCTTAGACCGATACACTGAAGCTTTCTTT.

In the case of this clonotype: The junction shows a germline mismatch at one end, possibly a read error. CDR3 DNA: TGCGGTGCTTATCGACAGGTGGAGAACACTGAAGCTTTCTTT. It is translated as CGAYRQVENTEAFF. This rearrangement joins TRBV20-1 to TRBJ1-1; maybe TRBD1 (6 bases). The CDR3 is 14 amino acids. CDR1 is DFQATT and CDR2 is SNEGSKA in the germline V gene (reference sequence).

The chain joins TRBV19 to TRBJ1-5, with D possibly matching TRBD1 (5 bases). This CDR3 is built from 15 residues. Germline V CDR1 and CDR2: LNHDA, SQIVND (reference sequence). The germline V and J ends were trimmed by 4 bases and 2 bases, with 12 bases remaining between them. The CDR3 nucleotides are TGTGCCAGTAGTAGCCCAGGGTTGGGCAATCAGCCCCAGCATTTT. Translating it yields CASSSPGLGNQPQHF.

This chain joins TRBV10-3 and TRBJ1-1; D perhaps matches TRBD1 (5 bases). Germline CDR1 is ENHRY and CDR2 is SYGVKD. This CDR3 has 15 amino acids. The ends were cut back, 3 bases at V and 6 bases at J, with 17 bases in the middle. In DNA form, the CDR3 reads TGTGCCATCAGTGAACTTGACAGCAATTACGCTGAAGCTTTCTTT. This codes for CAISELDSNYAEAFF.

This clonotype was counted a few times. The gene calls are TRBV7-6 and TRBJ2-5; D may be TRBD1 or TRBD2 (6 bases each). This CDR3 comprises 14 residues. Per the germline V gene, CDR1 is SGHVS and CDR2 is FNYEAQ. Between the trimmed V and J ends, which lost 3 bases and 2 bases, there was a span of 10 bases. CDR3 region: CASSFTGAQETQYF. CDR3 sequence (DNA): TGTGCCAGCAGCTTTACGGGGGCGCAAGAGACCCAGTACTTC.

V gene TRBV7-2 combines with J gene TRBJ1-3, with D hard to call. This CDR3 is 13 amino acids long. V gave up 1 base and J gave up 1 base, with 2 bases separating them. The germline V gene has CDR1 SGHTA and CDR2 FQGNSA. This CDR3 reads CASSLESGNTIYF. DNA for the CDR3: TGTGCCAGCAGCTTAGAATCTGGAAACACCATATATTTT.